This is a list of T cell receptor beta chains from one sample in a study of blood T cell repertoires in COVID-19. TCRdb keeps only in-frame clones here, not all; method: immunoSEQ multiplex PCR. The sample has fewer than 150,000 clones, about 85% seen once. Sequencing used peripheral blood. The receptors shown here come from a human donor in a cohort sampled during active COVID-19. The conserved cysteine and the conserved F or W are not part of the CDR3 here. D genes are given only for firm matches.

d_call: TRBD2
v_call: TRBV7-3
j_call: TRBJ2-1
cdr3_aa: ASSYQRGEDNEQF

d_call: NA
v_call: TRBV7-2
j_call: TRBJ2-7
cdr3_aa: ASKYRDKGGYEQY

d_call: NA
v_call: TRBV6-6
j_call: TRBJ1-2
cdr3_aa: ASSNTLVGYT

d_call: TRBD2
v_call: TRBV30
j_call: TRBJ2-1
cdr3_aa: AWSVSGGIEQF

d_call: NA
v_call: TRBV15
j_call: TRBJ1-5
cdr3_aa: ATSRITGTGSNQPQH

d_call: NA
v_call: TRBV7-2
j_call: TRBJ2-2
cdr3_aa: ASSPRSGDGELF

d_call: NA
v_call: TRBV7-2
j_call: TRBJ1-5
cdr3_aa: ASSQIDQPQH

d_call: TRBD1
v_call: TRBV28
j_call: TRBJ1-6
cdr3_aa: ASREGQGLNSPLH

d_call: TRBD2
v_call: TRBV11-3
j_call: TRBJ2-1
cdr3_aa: ASAGTSGNEQF

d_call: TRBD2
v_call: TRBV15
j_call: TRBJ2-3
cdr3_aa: ATSIWTSGGEDTQY

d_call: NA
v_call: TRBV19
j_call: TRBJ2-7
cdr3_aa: ASSSPGASRSYEQY

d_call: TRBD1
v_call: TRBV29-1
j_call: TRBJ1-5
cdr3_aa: SAGDSGQPQH

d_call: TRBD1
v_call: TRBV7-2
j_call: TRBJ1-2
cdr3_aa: ASNDPGQGSYT

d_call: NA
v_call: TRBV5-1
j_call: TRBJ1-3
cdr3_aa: ASSLAGLSSGNTIY

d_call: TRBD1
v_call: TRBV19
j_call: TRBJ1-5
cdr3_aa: ASSKDRWVVTQH

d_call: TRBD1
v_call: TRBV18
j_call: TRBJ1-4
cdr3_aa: ASVDRGSNEKLF

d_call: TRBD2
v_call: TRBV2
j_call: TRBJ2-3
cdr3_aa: ASSGPPRNSGAMDTQY

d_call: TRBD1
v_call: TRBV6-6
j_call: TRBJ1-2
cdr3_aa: ASSPLTGYGYT

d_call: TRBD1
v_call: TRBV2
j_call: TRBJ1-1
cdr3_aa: ASVRQGVNTEAF

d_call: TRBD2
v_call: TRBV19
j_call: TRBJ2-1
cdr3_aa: ASSIGGGSYNEQF

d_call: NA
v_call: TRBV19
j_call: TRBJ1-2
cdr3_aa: ASSIQGGYT

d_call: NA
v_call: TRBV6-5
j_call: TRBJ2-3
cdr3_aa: ASSPGTLGGYTQY

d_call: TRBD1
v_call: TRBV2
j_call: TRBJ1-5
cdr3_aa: ASSSPGTENQPQH

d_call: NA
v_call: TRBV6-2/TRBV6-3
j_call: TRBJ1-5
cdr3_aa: ASSYSIEGQPQH

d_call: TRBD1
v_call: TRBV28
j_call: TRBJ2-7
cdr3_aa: ASSLTRDRSSYEQY

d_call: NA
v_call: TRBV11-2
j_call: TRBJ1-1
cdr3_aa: ASIPSPGTEAF

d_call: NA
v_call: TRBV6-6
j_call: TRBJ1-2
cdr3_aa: ASSPGINYGYT

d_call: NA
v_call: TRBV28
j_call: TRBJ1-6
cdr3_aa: ASSLGAGAVYNSPLH

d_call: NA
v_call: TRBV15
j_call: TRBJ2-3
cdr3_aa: ATQPDSWDTQY

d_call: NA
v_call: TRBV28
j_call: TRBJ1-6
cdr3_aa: ASSRPGQPGSPLH

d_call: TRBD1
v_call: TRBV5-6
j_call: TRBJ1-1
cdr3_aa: ASSLQGANTEAF

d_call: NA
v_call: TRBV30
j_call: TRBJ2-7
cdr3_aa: AWRFSGLYEQY

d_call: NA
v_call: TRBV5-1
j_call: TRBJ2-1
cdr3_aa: ASSLGGTGLEQF

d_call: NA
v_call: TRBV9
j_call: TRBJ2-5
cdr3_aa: ASSSRGTIQETQY

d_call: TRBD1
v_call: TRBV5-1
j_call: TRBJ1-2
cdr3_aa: ASSGGQGEYGYT

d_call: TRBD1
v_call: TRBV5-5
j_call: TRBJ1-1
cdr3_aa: ASSLVDRVNVF

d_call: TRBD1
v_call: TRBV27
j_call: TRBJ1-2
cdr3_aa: ASRPGQGGGYGYT

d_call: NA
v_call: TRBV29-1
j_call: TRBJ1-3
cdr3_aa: SVKKDIDTIY

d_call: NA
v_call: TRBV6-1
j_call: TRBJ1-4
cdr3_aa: ASSDQGLPNEKLF

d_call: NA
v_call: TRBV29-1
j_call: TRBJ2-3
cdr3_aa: SVGAGVGTDTQY

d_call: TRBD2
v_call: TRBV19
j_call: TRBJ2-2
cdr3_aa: ASSPLTSSHTGELF

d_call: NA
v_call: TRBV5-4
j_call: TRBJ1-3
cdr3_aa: ASSDPGSGNTIY

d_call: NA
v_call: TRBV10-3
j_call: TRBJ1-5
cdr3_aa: AISRDISNQPQH

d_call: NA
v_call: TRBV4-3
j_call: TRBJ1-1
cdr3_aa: ASSQDKTVPTEAF

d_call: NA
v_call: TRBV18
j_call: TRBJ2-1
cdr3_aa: ASSVYNEQF

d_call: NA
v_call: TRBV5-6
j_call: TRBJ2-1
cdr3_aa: ASSYTRNRAGNEQF

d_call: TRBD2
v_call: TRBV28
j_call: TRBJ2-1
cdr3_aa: ASSPREGVYNEQF

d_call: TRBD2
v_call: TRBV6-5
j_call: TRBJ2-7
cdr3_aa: AVLAGYEQY

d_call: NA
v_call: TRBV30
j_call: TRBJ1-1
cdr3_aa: ACQPGALNTEAF

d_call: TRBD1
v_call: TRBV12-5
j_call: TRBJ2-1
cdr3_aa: ASGLVQDRGLKSNEQF

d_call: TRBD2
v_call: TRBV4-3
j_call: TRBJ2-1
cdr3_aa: ASSQDLAGGENEQF

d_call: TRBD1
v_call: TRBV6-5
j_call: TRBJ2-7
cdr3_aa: ASSTTGGYSYEQY

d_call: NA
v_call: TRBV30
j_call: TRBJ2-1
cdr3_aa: AWSVSRGVEQF

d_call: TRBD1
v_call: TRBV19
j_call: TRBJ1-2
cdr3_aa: ASGDREDVDGYT

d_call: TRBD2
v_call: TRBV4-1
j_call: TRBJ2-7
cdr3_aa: ASSQASTSGGRRSYEQY

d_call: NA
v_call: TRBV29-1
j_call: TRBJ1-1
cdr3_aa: SVDAGNTEAF

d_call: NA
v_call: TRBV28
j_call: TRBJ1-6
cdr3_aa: ASSLAGSNSPLH

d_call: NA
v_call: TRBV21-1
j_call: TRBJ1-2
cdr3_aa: ASFRRGQFYGYT